What follows describes a single T cell receptor (beta chain). Its antigen is as yet unknown. These data belong to a study of Tregs in tolerant kidney transplant recipients. Overall study results and limits: The most relevant donor-specific Treg TCRbeta repertoire apparently came from expansion with activated donor B cells.

V lost 4 bases, J lost 5 bases, and 9 bases stayed unmatched. CDR3 length: 15 residues. Germline CDR1 and CDR2: SGDLS and YYNGEE. Assay used: immunoSEQ multiplex PCR; TCRdb lists only in-frame clones, some missing. The sample holds some 71,000 clones; 70% to 90% are singletons and the top ten take 0.35% to 0.5%. Sequenced material: CD4+ T cells from blood, taken before the transplant. This TCR was sampled from a human donor who received a combined kidney and bone marrow transplant. The chain is built from TRBV9 and TRBJ2-1; TRBD2 aligns across 7 bases. CDR3 DNA: TGTGCCAGCAGCCCCCGGACTAGTCCCGACAATGAGCAGTTCTTC. Translated: CASSPRTSPDNEQFF.